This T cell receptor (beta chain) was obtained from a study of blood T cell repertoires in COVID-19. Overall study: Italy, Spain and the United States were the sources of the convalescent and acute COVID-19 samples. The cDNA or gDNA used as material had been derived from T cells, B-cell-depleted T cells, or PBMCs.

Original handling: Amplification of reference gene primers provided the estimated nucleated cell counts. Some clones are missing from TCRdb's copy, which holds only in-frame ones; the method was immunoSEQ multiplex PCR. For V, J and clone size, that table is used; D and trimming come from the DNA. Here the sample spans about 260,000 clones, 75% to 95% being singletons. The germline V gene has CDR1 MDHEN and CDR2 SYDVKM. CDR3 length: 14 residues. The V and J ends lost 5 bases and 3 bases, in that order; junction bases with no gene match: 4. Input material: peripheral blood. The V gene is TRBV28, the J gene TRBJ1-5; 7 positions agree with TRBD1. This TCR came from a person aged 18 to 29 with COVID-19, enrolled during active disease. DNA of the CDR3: TGTGCCAGCAGTGACAGGGAGGCCAATCAGCCCCAGCATTTT. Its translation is CASSDREANQPQHF.